Below, 26 T cell receptor beta chains from the same sample are listed, as sequenced in a study of OX40 agonist ivuxolimab in advanced cancers. Profiled with immunoSEQ multiplex PCR; TCRdb holds only in-frame clones, not every one. This sample has about 67,000 clones, with about 88% found just once. This specimen consisted of CD4+ or CD8+ T cells sorted from blood, obtained in a trial of the OX40 agonist ivuxolimab. All receptors derive from an adult with an advanced solid tumor such as melanoma, head and neck, liver or kidney cancer.

J is TRBJ1-2 and V is TRBV10-2; D may be TRBD1 (6 bases). The germline CDR1 and CDR2 sequences are WSHSY and SAAADI. The length of the CDR3 is 13 residues. V lost 5 bases and J 4 bases, leaving 11 bases between the germline ends. The CDR3 DNA reads TGCGCCAGCAGTTTAGACAGGTTCTATGGCTACACCTTC. Amino acids: CASSLDRFYGYTF.

This clone was detected a few times. The genes are TRBV6-1 and TRBJ2-6; D is uncertain. Germline CDR1 is MNHNS and CDR2 is SASEGT. The V end was cut by 2 bases, the J end by 4 bases, with 6 bases between. This CDR3 has 14 amino acids. The CDR3 region is CASSESWGANVLTF. The CDR3 coding sequence is TGTGCCAGCAGTGAATCGTGGGGGGCCAACGTCCTGACTTTC.

V gene TRBV6-5 combines with J gene TRBJ2-7; TRBD1 aligns across 7 bases. The CDR3 is 13 amino acids. Trimming at V came to 6 bases and at J to 5 bases, leaving 7 bases not matched to a gene. Germline V gene data show CDR1 as MNHEY and CDR2 as SVGAGI. The CDR3 reads CASSQGGWNEQYF. The CDR3 DNA reads as TGTGCCAGCAGCCAAGGGGGCTGGAACGAGCAGTACTTC.

The J gene is TRBJ2-5, the V gene TRBV29-1; tentative D call: TRBD2 (5 bases). The ends were cut back, 3 bases at V and 4 bases at J, with 9 bases in the middle. Germline loops: CDR1 SQVTM, CDR2 ANQGSEA. This CDR3 is built from 12 residues. CDR3 nucleotide sequence: TGCAGCGTTGAGGAGGTCCGAGAGACCCAGTACTTC. Translated: CSVEEVRETQYF.

For the CDR3, the DNA is TGTGCCAGCAGTTATAGCTCTGGGGCCAACGTCCTGACTTTC. This sequence encodes CASSYSSGANVLTF. V usage is TRBV6-6 and J usage is TRBJ2-6; the D is unclear. Germline V gene data show CDR1 as MNHNY and CDR2 as SVGAGI (reference sequence). Trimming pared 3 bases from V and 0 bases from J, leaving 3 bases between. The CDR3 is 14 residues long.

The rearrangement links TRBV18 to TRBJ2-3, with TRBD1 as a possible D gene (5 bases). The V gene lost 3 bases and the J gene lost 4 bases, with 14 bases spanning the gap. Germline V gene data show CDR1 as KGHSH and CDR2 as LQKENI. The CDR3 has 15 amino acids. CDR3 DNA: TGTGCCAGCTCACCCGGAGAAGCAGGGTCAGATACGCAGTATTTT. Encoded protein: CASSPGEAGSDTQYF.

V gene TRBV5-1 combines with J gene TRBJ1-1; no definite D call. Trimming shortened V by 1 base and J by 1 base, and 8 bases separated the two germline ends. Germline CDR1 reads SGHRS; CDR2 reads YFSETQ. The CDR3 is 14 amino acids. As DNA, the CDR3 is TGCGCCAGCAGCTTGCTTACCAGGAACACTGAAGCTTTCTTT. Translated, it gives CASSLLTRNTEAFF.

The chain carries TRBV18 and TRBJ2-2, with a possible D match to TRBD2 (5 bases). The germline V and J ends were trimmed by 1 base and 7 bases, with 10 bases remaining between them. Per germline, CDR1 KGHSH and CDR2 LQKENI. The CDR3 has 14 residues. CDR3 DNA sequence: TGTGCCAGCTCACCACTCAGCGGAGGCGGGGAGCTGTTTTTT. Its translation: CASSPLSGGGELFF.

The chain joins TRBV30 to TRBJ2-3; tentatively, D is TRBD1 (5 bases). The CDR3 is 13 amino acids. Germline CDR1 GTSNPN, CDR2 SVGIG (reference sequence). The V and J ends lost 4 bases and 1 base respectively, with 9 bases between them. The CDR3 DNA is TGTGCCTGGACAGGGTTAGGCACAGATACGCAGTATTTT. Residues: CAWTGLGTDTQYF.

The rearrangement joins TRBV6-7 to TRBJ1-2; D unresolved. TRBV6-7 is an open reading frame whose function is uncertain. Deletions cut 6 bases from V and 2 bases from J, with 19 bases between. CDR3 size: 16 residues. DNA for the CDR3: TGTGCCAGCAGCTCCAGGTCCTCTCCTATCAACTATGGCTACACCTTC. Protein: CASSSRSSPINYGYTF.

J is TRBJ2-7 and V is TRBV5-1; TRBD1 agrees at 8 bases. The CDR3 is 14 amino acids. In germline, CDR1 is SGHRS, CDR2 YFSETQ. Unmatched junction bases numbered 7, after V lost 4 bases and J lost 4 bases. The CDR3 sequence is CASSPDREQYEQYF. CDR3 DNA: TGCGCCAGCAGCCCGGACAGGGAACAGTACGAGCAGTACTTC.

The sample holds one count of this clone. This rearrangement joins TRBV30 to TRBJ2-5; D may correspond to TRBD1 or TRBD2 (5 bases each). The length of the CDR3 is 15 residues. V gave up 1 base and J gave up 1 base, with 13 bases separating them. Germline CDR1 GTSNPN, CDR2 SVGIG (reference sequence). In nucleotides, the CDR3 is TGTGCCTGGAGTGGAGGGACGGGGTTCCAAGAGACCCAGTACTTC. It is translated as CAWSGGTGFQETQYF.

This clone turned up a few times. The rearrangement uses TRBV4-2 and TRBJ2-1; D is ambiguous. The germline V and J ends were trimmed by 2 bases and 5 bases, with 13 bases remaining between them. The CDR3 spans 15 residues. Germline assignment: CDR1 LGHNA and CDR2 YNFKEQ. CDR3 DNA: TGTGCCAGCAGCCAATTAGGACCCGCGGACAATGAGCAGTTCTTC. Its translation is CASSQLGPADNEQFF.

The V gene is TRBV5-4, the J gene TRBJ1-2; D is perhaps TRBD1 (5 bases). Germline-derived CDR1 and CDR2 are SGHNT and YYREEE (reference sequence). The CDR3 has 14 amino acids. V lost 2 bases, J lost 5 bases, and 13 bases lay in between. DNA of the CDR3: TGTGCCAGCAGCTTTCCGGGACCGCCATATGGCTACACCTTC. Its translation: CASSFPGPPYGYTF.

This clone was counted a few times. The V call is TRBV2, the J call TRBJ2-3; TRBD1 agrees at 10 bases. Germline values: CDR1 SNHLY, CDR2 FYNNEI. The CDR3 runs to 14 residues. J was trimmed by 4 bases and V by 8 bases; bases with no gene match: 6. The CDR3 nucleotides are TGTGCCAGCGGGCCCGGGACAGGGGCAGATACGCAGTATTTT. Amino acids: CASGPGTGADTQYF.

The rearrangement links TRBV7-2 to TRBJ2-5, with TRBD2 matching over 7 bases. Germline V gives CDR1 SGHTA, CDR2 FQGNSA. This CDR3 comprises 12 residues. After removal of 7 bases from V and 5 bases from J, the junction contained 4 bases not matched to a gene. The CDR3 is CASTGGGETQYF. CDR3 in DNA: TGTGCCAGCACGGGGGGAGGGGAGACCCAGTACTTC.

V is TRBV29-1 and J is TRBJ2-3, with D perhaps being TRBD1 or TRBD2 (7 bases each). CDR1 is SQVTM and CDR2 is ANQGSEA in the germline V gene. V shed 8 bases and J shed 1 base, with 19 bases lying between them. This CDR3 contains 15 residues. The CDR3 loop is CSSKPGGLRTDTQYF. In DNA form, the CDR3 reads TGCAGCTCCAAGCCAGGGGGACTACGCACAGATACGCAGTATTTT.

This clone was seen once. The CDR3 region has the DNA TGTGCCAGCAGTTCCCCGCCTGTTCGAGGGGAAAACATTCAGTACTTC. It translates to CASSSPPVRGENIQYF. The chain links TRBV6-5 to TRBJ2-4; D tentatively reads TRBD1 or TRBD2 (5 bases each). The germline gives CDR1 MNHEY, CDR2 SVGAGI. The CDR3 covers 16 residues. The V end lost 4 bases, the J end lost 5 bases, and 18 bases lay between the germline ends.

The chain combines TRBV5-1 with TRBJ2-1, with TRBD1 identical over 10 bases. There are 16 residues in the CDR3. The J segment lost 7 bases and the V segment lost 0 bases, leaving 7 bases of the junction unmatched. Germline values: CDR1 SGHRS, CDR2 YFSETQ. The CDR3 loop is CASSLELTGGGNEQFF. The CDR3 region has the DNA TGCGCCAGCAGCTTGGAACTGACAGGGGGCGGGAATGAGCAGTTCTTC.

This chain joins TRBV30 and TRBJ2-5; possible D gene TRBD1, 6 bases. This CDR3 has 12 amino acids. In germline, CDR1 is GTSNPN, CDR2 SVGIG (reference sequence). V shed 4 bases and J shed 4 bases, with 10 bases lying between them. CDR3 nucleotide sequence: TGTGCCTGGAACAGGGTAGGAGAGACCCAGTACTTC. As protein: CAWNRVGETQYF.

The chain is built from TRBV5-1 and TRBJ1-2; D ambiguous. The V and J ends lost 0 bases and 4 bases respectively, with 16 bases between them. Germline V CDR1 and CDR2: SGHRS, YFSETQ. This CDR3 has 16 residues. Here the CDR3 reads CASSLGAGGLSYGYTF. CDR3 DNA sequence: TGCGCCAGCAGCTTGGGGGCAGGCGGACTGAGCTATGGCTACACCTTC. Together with reference TRBV5-1 and TRBJ1-2, the CDR3 gives the full variable domain: KAGVTQTPRYLIKTRGQQVTLSCSPISGHRSVSWYQQTPGQGLQFLFEYFSETQRNKGNFPGRFSGRQFSNSRSEMNVSTLELGDSALYLCASSLGAGGLSYGYTFGSGTRLTVV.

This sequence joins TRBV6-1 and TRBJ1-2; 7 bases map to TRBD1. The CDR3 totals 14 residues. V was clipped by 9 bases and J by 4 bases; unmatched bases: 11. Germline V gives CDR1 MNHNS, CDR2 SASEGT. The CDR3 protein is CARRETGHGYGYTF. The CDR3 coding sequence is TGTGCCAGGCGGGAGACAGGGCACGGCTATGGCTACACCTTC.

The V gene is TRBV2, the J gene TRBJ1-2; TRBD1 might be the D (6 bases). Trimming removed 2 bases at V and 8 bases at J, with 12 bases between. CDR1 and CDR2 from the germline V gene are SNHLY and FYNNEI. This CDR3 spans 13 amino acids. CDR3 sequence reads: CASSERQGRGYTF. CDR3 sequence (DNA): TGTGCCAGCAGTGAAAGGCAGGGGCGCGGCTACACCTTC.

The gene calls are TRBV7-9 and TRBJ1-1, with 8 bases that match TRBD1. Germline V gene data show CDR1 as SEHNR and CDR2 as FQNEAQ (reference sequence). The CDR3 runs 16 residues. V gave up 1 base and J gave up 7 bases; unmatched junction bases: 11. The CDR3 nucleotides read TGTGCCAGCAGCTTAGAAGGCGGCCAGGGGGCCGGTGAAGCTTTCTTT. Its protein product is CASSLEGGQGAGEAFF.

V usage is TRBV5-1 and J usage is TRBJ2-5, with D possibly being TRBD2 (5 bases). V lost 0 bases, J lost 0 bases, and 12 bases lay in between. This CDR3 region has 16 residues. Germline lookup yields CDR1 SGHRS and CDR2 YFSETQ. CDR3 loop: CASSLGWTPDQETQYF. The DNA of the CDR3 is TGCGCCAGCAGCTTGGGATGGACTCCAGACCAAGAGACCCAGTACTTC. Full variable domain (remainder filled in from reference TRBV5-1 and TRBJ2-5): KAGVTQTPRYLIKTRGQQVTLSCSPISGHRSVSWYQQTPGQGLQFLFEYFSETQRNKGNFPGRFSGRQFSNSRSEMNVSTLELGDSALYLCASSLGWTPDQETQYFGPGTRLLVL.

For the CDR3, the DNA is TGTGCCAGCAGTAGCACTAGTGGGCCCTACTACGAGCAGTACTTC. Protein sequence: CASSSTSGPYYEQYF. The rearrangement links TRBV6-5 to TRBJ2-7, with a weak D call TRBD2 (5 bases). CDR3 size: 15 residues. The ends were cut back, 5 bases at V and 3 bases at J, with 17 bases in the middle. Germline V lookup: CDR1 MNHEY, CDR2 SVGAGI.